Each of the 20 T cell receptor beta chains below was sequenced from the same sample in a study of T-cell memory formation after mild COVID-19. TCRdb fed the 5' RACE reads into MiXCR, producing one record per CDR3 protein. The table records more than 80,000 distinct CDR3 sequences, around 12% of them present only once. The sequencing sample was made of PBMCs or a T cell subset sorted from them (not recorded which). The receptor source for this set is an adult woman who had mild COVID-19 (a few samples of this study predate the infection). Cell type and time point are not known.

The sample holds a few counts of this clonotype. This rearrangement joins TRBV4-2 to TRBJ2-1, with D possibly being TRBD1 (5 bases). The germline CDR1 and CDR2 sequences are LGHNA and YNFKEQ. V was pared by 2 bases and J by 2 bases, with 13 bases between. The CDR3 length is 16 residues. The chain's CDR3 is CASSQTMPGPYNEQFF. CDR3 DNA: TGTGCCAGCAGCCAAACGATGCCAGGGCCCTACAATGAGCAGTTCTTC.

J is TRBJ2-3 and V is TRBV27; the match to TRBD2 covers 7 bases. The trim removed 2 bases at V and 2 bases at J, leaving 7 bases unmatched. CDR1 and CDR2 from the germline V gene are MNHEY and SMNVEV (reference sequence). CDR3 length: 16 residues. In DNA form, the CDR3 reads TGTGCCAGCAGTTTAACCGCTAGCGGATACACAGATACGCAGTATTTT. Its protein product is CASSLTASGYTDTQYF.

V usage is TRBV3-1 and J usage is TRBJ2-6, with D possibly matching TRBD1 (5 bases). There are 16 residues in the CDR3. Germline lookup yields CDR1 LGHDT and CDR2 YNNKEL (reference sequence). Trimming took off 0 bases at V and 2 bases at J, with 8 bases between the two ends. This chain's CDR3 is CASSQETGPGANVLTF. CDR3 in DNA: TGTGCCAGCAGCCAAGAAACAGGTCCTGGGGCCAACGTCCTGACTTTC.

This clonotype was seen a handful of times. The CDR3 DNA reads TGCAGTGCTAGAAGGTTGGCTAGCAGCCACTACGAGCAGTACTTC. Translation gives CSARRLASSHYEQYF. The chain combines TRBV20-1 with TRBJ2-7, with D maybe TRBD2 (5 bases). The CDR3 extends over 15 amino acids. Per the germline V gene, CDR1 is DFQATT and CDR2 is SNEGSKA (reference sequence). The V end was cut by 2 bases, the J end by 3 bases, with 17 bases between.

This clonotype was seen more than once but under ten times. CDR3 DNA sequence: TGCGCCAGCAGTGAGTCCCCGTTCGAAAAGTATTTT. Translating it yields CASSESPFEKYF. This rearrangement joins TRBV10-2 to TRBJ2-3; D is ambiguous. The CDR3 is made up of 12 amino acids. The germline V gene has CDR1 WSHSY and CDR2 SAAADI. Trimming removed 0 bases from V and 13 bases from J, with 11 bases in between.

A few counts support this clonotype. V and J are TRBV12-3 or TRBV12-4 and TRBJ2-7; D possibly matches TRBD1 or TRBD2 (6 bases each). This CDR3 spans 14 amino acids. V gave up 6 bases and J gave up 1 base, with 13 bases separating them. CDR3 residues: CASRPGARSYEQYF. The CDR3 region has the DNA TGTGCCAGCAGGCCGGGGGCCAGATCCTACGAGCAGTACTTC.

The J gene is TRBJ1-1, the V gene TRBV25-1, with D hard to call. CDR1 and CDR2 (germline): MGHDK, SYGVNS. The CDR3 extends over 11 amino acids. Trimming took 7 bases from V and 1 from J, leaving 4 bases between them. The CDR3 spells CASTGNTEAFF. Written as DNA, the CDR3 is TGTGCCAGCACAGGGAACACTGAAGCTTTCTTT.

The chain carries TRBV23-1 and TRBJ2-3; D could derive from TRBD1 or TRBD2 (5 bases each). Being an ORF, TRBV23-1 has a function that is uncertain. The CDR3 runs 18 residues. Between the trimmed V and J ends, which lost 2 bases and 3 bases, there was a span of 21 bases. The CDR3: CASSQKLTGTPGTDTQYF. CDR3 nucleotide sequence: TGCGCCAGCAGTCAAAAGTTGACCGGGACCCCGGGAACAGATACGCAGTATTTT.

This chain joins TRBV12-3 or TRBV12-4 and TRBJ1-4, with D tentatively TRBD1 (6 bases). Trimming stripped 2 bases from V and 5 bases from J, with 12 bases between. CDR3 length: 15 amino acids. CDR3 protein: CASSLSDRLNEKLFF. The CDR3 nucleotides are TGTGCCAGCAGTTTAAGCGACAGGCTGAATGAAAAACTGTTTTTT.

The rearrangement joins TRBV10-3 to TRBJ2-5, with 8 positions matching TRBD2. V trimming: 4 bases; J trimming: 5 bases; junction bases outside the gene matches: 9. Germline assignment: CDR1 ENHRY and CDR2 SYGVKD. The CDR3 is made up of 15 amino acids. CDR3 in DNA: TGTGCCATCAGTGTCAACGGGGGGGCCGTGGAGACCCAGTACTTC. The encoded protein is CAISVNGGAVETQYF.

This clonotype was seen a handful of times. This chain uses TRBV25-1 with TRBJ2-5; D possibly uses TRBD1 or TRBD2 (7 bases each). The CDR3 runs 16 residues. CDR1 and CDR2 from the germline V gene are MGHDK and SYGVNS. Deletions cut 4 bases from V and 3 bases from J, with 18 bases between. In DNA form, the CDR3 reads TGTGCCAGCAGTGGGAAGGGGCAGGGGGGGGAAGAGACCCAGTACTTC. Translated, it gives CASSGKGQGGEETQYF.

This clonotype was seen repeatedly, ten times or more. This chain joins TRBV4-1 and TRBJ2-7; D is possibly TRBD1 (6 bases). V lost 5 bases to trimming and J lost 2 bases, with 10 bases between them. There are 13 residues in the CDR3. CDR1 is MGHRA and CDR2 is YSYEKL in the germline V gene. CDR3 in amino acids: CASSVRDTYEQYF. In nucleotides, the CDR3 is TGCGCCAGCAGCGTTCGGGACACCTACGAGCAGTACTTC.

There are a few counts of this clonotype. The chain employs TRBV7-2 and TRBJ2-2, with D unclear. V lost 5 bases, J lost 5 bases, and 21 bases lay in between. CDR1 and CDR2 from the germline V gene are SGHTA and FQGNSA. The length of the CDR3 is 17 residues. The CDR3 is CASSRLPFVGRTGELFF. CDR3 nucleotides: TGTGCCAGCAGCCGTCTCCCTTTCGTAGGGCGGACCGGGGAGCTGTTTTTT.

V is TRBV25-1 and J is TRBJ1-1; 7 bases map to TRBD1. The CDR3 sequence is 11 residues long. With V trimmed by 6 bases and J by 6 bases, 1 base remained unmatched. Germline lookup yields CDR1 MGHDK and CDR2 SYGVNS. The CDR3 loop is CASSQGAEAFF. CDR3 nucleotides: TGTGCCAGCAGCCAGGGGGCTGAAGCTTTCTTT.

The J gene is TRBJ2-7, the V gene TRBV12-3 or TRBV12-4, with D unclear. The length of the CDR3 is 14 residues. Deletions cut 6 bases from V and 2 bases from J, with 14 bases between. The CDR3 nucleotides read TGTGCCAGCAGCCCGGACCTCTCGCCCTACGAGCAGTACTTC. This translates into CASSPDLSPYEQYF.

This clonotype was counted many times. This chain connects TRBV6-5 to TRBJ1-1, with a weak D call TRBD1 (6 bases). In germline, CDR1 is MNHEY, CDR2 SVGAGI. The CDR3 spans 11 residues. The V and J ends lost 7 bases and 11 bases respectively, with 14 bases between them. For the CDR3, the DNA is TGTGCCAGCAAAAAGGGGGTTGAGGCTTTCTTT. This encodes CASKKGVEAFF.

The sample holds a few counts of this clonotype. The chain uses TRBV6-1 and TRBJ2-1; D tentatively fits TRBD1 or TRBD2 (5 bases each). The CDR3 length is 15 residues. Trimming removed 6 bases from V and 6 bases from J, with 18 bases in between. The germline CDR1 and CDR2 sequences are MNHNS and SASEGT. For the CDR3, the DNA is TGTGCCAGCAGCCGGGGTGAGGACAACGGCAATGAGCAGTTCTTC. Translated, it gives CASSRGEDNGNEQFF.

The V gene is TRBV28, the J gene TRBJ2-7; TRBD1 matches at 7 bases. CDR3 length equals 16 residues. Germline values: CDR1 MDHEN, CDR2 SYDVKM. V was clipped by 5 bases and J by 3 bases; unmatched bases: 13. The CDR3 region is CASSRPRQGLNYEQYF. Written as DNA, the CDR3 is TGTGCCAGCAGTCGCCCTCGACAGGGTCTTAACTACGAGCAGTACTTC.

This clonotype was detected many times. CDR3 sequence reads: CASSVGQGTYEQYF. Here the CDR3 DNA reads TGTGCCAGCAGCGTAGGTCAAGGGACCTACGAGCAGTACTTC. The J gene is TRBJ2-7, the V gene TRBV9, with D hard to call. V was clipped by 0 bases and J by 2 bases, with 9 bases between them. The CDR3 totals 14 residues. From germline, CDR1 is SGDLS and CDR2 YYNGEE.

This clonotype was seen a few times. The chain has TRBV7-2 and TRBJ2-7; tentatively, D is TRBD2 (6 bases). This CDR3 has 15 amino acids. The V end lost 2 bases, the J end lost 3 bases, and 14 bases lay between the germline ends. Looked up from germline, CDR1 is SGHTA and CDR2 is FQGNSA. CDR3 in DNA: TGTGCCAGCAGCTTATCTCCCCTGGGGGGCTACGAGCAGTACTTC. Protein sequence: CASSLSPLGGYEQYF.